This TCR beta chain was identified during a study of cytomegalovirus exposure and HLA in healthy donors. Study-wide points: Immune exposure was documented only through CMV serostatus. Analyses of presence and absence presupposed an approximately uniform sequencing depth across donors.

Note on this clone: What it binds is not known.

Regarding donors, all were healthy bone marrow donors. Nominal health characterized the donors when sampled, though unrecorded immune exposures were likely. The PCR employed 60 Vbeta primers together with 13 Jbeta primers. Sequenced by immunoSEQ multiplex PCR; TCRdb stores in-frame clones only, minus some. The data contain about 130,000 clones, 75% to 85% of them singletons. V lost 3 bases to trimming and J lost 1 base; unmatched junction nucleotides: 8. The CDR3 is made up of 17 amino acids. The germline gives CDR1 SNHLY, CDR2 FYNNEI. The sequencing input was PBMCs. The TCR comes from a man under 40 in good health and CMV-seronegative. The rearrangement uses TRBV2 and TRBJ2-7; 11 bases agree with TRBD2. DNA for the CDR3: TGTGCCAGCAGTGAGCGGACTAGCGGGCACAGTTCCTACGAGCAGTACTTC. Its protein product is CASSERTSGHSSYEQYF.